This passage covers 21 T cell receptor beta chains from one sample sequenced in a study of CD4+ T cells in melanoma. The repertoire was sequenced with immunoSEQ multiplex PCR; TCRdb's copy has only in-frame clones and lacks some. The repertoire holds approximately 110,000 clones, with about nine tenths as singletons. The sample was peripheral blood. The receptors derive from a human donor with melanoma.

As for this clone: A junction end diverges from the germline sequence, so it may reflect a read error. The CDR3 sequence: CASRLEQDRDFYGYTF. CDR3 in DNA: TGTGCCAGCAGGTTGGAACAGGACAGGGACTTTTATGGCTACACCTTC. The chain has TRBV5-6 and TRBJ1-2; 8 nucleotides agree with TRBD1. The CDR3 is 16 amino acids. CDR1 SGHDT and CDR2 YYEEEE come from the germline V gene.

This CDR3 is CASSVSQGARGYTF. In nucleotides, the CDR3 is TGTGCCAGCAGTGTCAGTCAGGGGGCTCGTGGCTACACCTTC. The chain uses TRBV6-1 and TRBJ1-2; 8 bases fit TRBD1. From germline, CDR1 is MNHNS and CDR2 SASEGT. Trimming cost V 4 bases and J 7 bases; bases outside gene matches: 8. CDR3 length equals 14 residues.

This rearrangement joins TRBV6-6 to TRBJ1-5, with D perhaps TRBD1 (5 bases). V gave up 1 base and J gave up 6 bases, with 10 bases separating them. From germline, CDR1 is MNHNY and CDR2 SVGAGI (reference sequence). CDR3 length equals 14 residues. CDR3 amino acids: CASSYWGEGQPQHF. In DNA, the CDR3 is TGTGCCAGCAGTTACTGGGGGGAGGGTCAGCCCCAGCATTTT.

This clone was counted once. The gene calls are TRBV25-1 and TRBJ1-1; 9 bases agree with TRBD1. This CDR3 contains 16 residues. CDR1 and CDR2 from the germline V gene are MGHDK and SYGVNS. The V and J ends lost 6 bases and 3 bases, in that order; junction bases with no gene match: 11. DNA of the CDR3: TGTGCCAGCAGAAGAACCAACACAGGGGGCGACACTGAAGCTTTCTTT. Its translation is CASRRTNTGGDTEAFF.

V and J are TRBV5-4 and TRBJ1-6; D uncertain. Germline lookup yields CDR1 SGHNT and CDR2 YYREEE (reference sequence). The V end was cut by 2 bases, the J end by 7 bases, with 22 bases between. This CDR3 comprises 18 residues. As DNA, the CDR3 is TGTGCCAGCAGCTTAGAGGCCGGGCGGGGAGTGCTAAATTCACCCCTCCACTTT. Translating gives CASSLEAGRGVLNSPLHF.

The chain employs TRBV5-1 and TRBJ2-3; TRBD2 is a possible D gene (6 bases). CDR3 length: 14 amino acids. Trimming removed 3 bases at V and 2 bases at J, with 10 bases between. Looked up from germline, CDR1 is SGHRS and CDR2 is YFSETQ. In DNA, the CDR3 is TGCGCCAGCAGCTCAGGAGGGAACACAGATACGCAGTATTTT. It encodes CASSSGGNTDTQYF.

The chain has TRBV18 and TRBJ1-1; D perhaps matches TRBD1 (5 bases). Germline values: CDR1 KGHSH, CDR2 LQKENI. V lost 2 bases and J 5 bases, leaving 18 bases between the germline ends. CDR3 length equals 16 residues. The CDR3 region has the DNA TGTGCCAGCTCACCATTGGGGGGGGATGTCGATACTGAAGCTTTCTTT. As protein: CASSPLGGDVDTEAFF.

CDR3 in DNA: TGCGCCAGCAGCTGGACTTCGGGAGCCTACGAGCAGTACTTC. It yields the protein CASSWTSGAYEQYF. This chain uses TRBV5-1 with TRBJ2-7; D possibly corresponds to TRBD2 (6 bases). V dropped 3 bases and J dropped 2 bases, with 12 bases sitting between them. Per germline, CDR1 SGHRS and CDR2 YFSETQ. The CDR3 spans 14 residues. Based on the CDR3 plus reference TRBV5-1 and TRBJ2-7, the full variable domain is KAGVTQTPRYLIKTRGQQVTLSCSPISGHRSVSWYQQTPGQGLQFLFEYFSETQRNKGNFPGRFSGRQFSNSRSEMNVSTLELGDSALYLCASSWTSGAYEQYFGPGTRLTVT.

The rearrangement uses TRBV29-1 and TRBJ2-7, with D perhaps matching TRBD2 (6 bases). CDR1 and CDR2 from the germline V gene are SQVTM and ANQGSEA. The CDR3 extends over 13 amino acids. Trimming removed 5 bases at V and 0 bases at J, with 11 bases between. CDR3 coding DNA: TGCAGCGTTTCGGGACTCTACTCCTACGAGCAGTACTTC. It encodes CSVSGLYSYEQYF.

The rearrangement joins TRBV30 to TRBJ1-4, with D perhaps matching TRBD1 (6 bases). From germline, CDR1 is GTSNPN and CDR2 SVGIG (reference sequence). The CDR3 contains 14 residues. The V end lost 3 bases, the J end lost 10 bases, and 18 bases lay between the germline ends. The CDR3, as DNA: TGTGCCTGGAGGGGGACAAGGGACCAGGGAAAACTGTTTTTT. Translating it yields CAWRGTRDQGKLFF.

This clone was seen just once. The CDR3 spells CASSKGTSAGETQYF. The DNA of the CDR3 is TGTGCCAGCAGCAAGGGGACTAGCGCGGGGGAGACCCAGTACTTC. The chain carries TRBV21-1 and TRBJ2-5; the D segment call TRBD2 is taken from the table without a DNA check. TRBV21-1 is a pseudogene segment. The CDR3 contains 15 residues.

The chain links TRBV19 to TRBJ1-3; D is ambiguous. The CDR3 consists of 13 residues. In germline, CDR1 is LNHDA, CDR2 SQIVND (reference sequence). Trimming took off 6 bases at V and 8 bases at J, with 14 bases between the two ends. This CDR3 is CASRHKVTDTIYF. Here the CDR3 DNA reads TGTGCCAGTAGACACAAGGTAACGGACACCATATATTTT.

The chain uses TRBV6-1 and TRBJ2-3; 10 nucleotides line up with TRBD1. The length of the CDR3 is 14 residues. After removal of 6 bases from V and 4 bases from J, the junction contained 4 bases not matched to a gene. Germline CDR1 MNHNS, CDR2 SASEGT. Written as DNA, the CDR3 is TGTGCCAGCAGAAAGGGACAGGGGTCAGATACGCAGTATTTT. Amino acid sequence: CASRKGQGSDTQYF.

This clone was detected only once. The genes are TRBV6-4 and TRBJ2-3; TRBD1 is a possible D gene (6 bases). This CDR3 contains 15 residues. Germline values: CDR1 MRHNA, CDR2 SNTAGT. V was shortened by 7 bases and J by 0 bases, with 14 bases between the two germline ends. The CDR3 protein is CASKAQTGSTDTQYF. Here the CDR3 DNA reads TGTGCCAGCAAAGCCCAGACAGGCAGCACAGATACGCAGTATTTT.

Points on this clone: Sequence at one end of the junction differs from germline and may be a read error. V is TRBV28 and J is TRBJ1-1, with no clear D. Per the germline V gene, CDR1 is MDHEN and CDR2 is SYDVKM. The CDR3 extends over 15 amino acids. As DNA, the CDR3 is TGTGCCAGCAGAGATCCGGGGAGTCTGAAGACTGAAGCTTTCTTT. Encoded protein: CASRDPGSLKTEAFF.

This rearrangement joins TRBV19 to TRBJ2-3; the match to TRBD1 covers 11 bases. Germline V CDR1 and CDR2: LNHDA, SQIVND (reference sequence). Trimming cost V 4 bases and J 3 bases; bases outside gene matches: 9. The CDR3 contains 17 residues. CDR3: CASSRPLDRGRTDTQYF. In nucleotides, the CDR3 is TGTGCCAGTAGTAGGCCCCTGGACAGGGGGCGGACAGATACGCAGTATTTT. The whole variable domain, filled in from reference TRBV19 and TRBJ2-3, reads DGGITQSPKYLFRKEGQNVTLSCEQNLNHDAMYWYRQDPGQGLRLIYYSQIVNDFQKGDIAEGYSVSREKKESFPLTVTSAQKNPTAFYLCASSRPLDRGRTDTQYFGPGTRLTVL.

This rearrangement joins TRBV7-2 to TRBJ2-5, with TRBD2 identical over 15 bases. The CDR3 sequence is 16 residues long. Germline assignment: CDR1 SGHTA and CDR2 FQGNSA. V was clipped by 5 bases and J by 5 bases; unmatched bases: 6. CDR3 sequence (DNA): TGTGCCAGCAGCCCCTGGACTAGCGGGGGGGCGGAGACCCAGTACTTC. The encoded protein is CASSPWTSGGAETQYF.

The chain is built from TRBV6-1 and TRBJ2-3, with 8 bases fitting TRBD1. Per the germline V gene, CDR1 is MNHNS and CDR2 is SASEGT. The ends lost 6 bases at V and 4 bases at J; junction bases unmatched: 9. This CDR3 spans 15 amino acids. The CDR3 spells CASSQDRVGADTQYF. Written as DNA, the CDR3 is TGTGCCAGCAGCCAGGACAGGGTAGGCGCAGATACGCAGTATTTT.

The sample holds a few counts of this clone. Here the CDR3 reads CASSPSGGAGGKGELFF. The CDR3 nucleotides are TGTGCCAGCAGCCCGTCCGGCGGGGCGGGAGGAAAAGGGGAGCTGTTTTTT. The chain combines TRBV7-3 with TRBJ2-2, with 8 bases aligning to TRBD2. V lost 5 bases, J lost 8 bases, and 16 bases stayed unmatched. The CDR3 runs 17 residues. Germline values: CDR1 SGHTA, CDR2 FQGTGA.

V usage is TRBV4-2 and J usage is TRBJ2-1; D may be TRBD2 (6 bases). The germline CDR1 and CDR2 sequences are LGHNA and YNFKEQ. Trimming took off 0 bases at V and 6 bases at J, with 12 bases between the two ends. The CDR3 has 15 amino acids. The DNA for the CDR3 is TGTGCCAGCAGCCAAGATCTTCCCGGGAGCAATGAGCAGTTCTTC. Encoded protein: CASSQDLPGSNEQFF.

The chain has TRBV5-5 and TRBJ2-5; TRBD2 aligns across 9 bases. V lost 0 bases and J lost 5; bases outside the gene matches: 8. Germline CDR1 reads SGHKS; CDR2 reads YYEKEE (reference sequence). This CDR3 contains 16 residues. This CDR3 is CASSLALREGLETQYF. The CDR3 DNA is TGTGCCAGCAGCTTGGCCCTGCGGGAGGGCCTTGAGACCCAGTACTTC.